Reported below is one TCR beta chain. The data are from a study of OX40 agonist ivuxolimab in advanced cancers. This CDR3 comprises 16 residues. Germline V gene data show CDR1 as SGHTA and CDR2 as FQGTGA. V shed 4 bases, J shed 4 bases, and the junction held 8 bases outside the gene matches. Repertoires were generated with immunoSEQ multiplex PCR, while TCRdb's copy carries only in-frame clones and drops some. The sample has some 18,000 clones; around 84% are singletons. The source material was CD4+ or CD8+ T cells sorted from blood, sampled in a trial of the OX40 agonist ivuxolimab. This clonotype was obtained from an adult with an advanced solid tumor such as melanoma, head and neck, liver or kidney cancer. This chain connects TRBV7-3 to TRBJ2-3, with TRBD2 matching over 10 bases. The CDR3 here is CASSSGLAGAADTQYF. The CDR3 region has the DNA TGTGCCAGCAGCTCAGGGCTAGCGGGAGCTGCAGATACGCAGTATTTT. Full variable domain (outside the CDR3, taken from reference TRBV7-3 and TRBJ2-3): GAGVSQTPSNKVTEKGKYVELRCDPISGHTALYWYRQSLGQGPEFLIYFQGTGAADDSGLPNDRFFAVRPEGSVSTLKIQRTERGDSAVYLCASSSGLAGAADTQYFGPGTRLTVL.